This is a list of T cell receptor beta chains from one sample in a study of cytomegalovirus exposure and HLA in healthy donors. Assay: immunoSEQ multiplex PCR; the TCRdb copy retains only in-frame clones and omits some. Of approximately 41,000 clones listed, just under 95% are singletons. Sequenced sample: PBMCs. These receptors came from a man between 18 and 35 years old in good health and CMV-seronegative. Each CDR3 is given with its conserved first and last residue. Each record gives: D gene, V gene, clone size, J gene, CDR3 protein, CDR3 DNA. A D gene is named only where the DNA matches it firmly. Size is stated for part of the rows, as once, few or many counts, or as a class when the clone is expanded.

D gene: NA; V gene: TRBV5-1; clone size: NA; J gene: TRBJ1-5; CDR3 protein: CASSLVPGFQPQHF; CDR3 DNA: TGCGCCAGCAGCTTGGTTCCAGGGTTTCAGCCCCAGCATTTT
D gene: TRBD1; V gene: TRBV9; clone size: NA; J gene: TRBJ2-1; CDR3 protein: CASSSTGDNNEQFF; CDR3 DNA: TGTGCCAGCAGCAGCACAGGGGACAACAATGAGCAGTTCTTC
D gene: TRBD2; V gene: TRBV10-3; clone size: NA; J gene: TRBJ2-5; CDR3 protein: CAISGTSGKETQYF; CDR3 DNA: TGTGCCATCAGTGGGACTAGCGGAAAAGAGACCCAGTACTTC
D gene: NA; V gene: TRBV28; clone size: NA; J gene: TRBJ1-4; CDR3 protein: CASSSGRVEKLFF; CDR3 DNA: TGTGCCAGCAGTTCGGGCAGGGTAGAAAAACTGTTTTTT
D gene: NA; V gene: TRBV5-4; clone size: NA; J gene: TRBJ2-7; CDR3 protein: CASSQTQGRYEQYF; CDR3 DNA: TGTGCCAGCAGCCAGACCCAGGGCCGATACGAGCAGTACTTC
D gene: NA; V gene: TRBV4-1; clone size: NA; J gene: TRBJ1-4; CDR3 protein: CASSQEGRDATNEKLFF; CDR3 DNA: TGCGCCAGCAGCCAAGAGGGGAGGGATGCAACTAATGAAAAACTGTTTTTT
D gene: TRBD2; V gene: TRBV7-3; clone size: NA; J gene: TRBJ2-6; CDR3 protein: CASSWTSGSPGANVLTF; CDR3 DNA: TGTGCCAGCAGCTGGACTAGCGGGAGTCCCGGGGCCAACGTCCTGACTTTC
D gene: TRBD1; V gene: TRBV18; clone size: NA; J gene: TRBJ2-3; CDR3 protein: CASSPQLGQGGTQYF; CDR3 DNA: TGTGCCAGCTCACCACAACTAGGACAGGGAGGTACGCAGTATTTT
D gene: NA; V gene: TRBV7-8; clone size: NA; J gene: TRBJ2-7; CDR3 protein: CASSFYSSYEQYF; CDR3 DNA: TGTGCCAGCAGCTTTTACAGCTCCTACGAGCAGTACTTC
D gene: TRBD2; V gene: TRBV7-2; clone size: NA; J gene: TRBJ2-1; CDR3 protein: CASSLVPSGFYNEQFF; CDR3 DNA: TGTGCCAGCAGCTTAGTACCTAGCGGATTCTACAATGAGCAGTTCTTC
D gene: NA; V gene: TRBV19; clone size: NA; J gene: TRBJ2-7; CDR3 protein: CASSIDGGHSYEQYF; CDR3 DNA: TGTGCCAGTAGTATAGACGGCGGACACTCCTACGAGCAGTACTTC
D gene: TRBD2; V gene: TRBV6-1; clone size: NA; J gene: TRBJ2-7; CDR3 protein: CASSEGLAPYEQYF; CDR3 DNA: TGTGCCAGCAGTGAAGGACTAGCCCCCTACGAGCAGTACTTC
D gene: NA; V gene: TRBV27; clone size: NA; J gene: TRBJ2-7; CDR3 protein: CASSLNRVGEQYF; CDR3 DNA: TGTGCCAGCAGTTTGAACAGGGTCGGCGAGCAGTACTTC
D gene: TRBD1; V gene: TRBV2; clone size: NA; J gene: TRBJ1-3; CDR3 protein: CASSGQGGNTIYF; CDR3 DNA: TGTGCCAGCAGTGGACAGGGGGGAAACACCATATATTTT
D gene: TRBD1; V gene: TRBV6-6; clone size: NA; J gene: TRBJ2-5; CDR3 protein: CASSYGTVQETQYF; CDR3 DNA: TGTGCCAGCAGTTACGGGACAGTCCAAGAGACCCAGTACTTC
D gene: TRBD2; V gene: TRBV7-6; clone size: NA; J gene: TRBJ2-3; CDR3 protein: CASSLGAGGGTTDTQYF; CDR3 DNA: TGTGCCAGCAGCTTAGGGGCCGGCGGGGGAACTACAGATACGCAGTATTTT
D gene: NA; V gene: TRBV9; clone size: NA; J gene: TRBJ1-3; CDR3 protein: CASSVAPDRISGNTIYF; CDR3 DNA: TGTGCCAGCAGCGTAGCTCCCGACAGGATCTCTGGAAACACCATATATTTT
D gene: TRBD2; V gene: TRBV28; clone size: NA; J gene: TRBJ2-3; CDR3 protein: CASTLAGSYTQYF; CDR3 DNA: TGTGCCAGCACCTTAGCGGGGTCTTATACGCAGTATTTT
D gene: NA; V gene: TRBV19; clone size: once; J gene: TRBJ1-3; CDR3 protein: CASSPELRNTIYF; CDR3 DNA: TGTGCCAGTAGTCCCGAACTACGAAACACCATATATTTT
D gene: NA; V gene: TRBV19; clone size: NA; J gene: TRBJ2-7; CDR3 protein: CASSIGQSVEQYF; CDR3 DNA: TGTGCCAGTAGTATTGGGCAGTCGGTCGAGCAGTACTTC
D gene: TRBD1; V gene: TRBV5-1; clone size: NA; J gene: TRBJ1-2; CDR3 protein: CASSLGRTGGSNYGYTF; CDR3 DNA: TGCGCCAGCAGCTTGGGACGGACAGGGGGTAGTAACTATGGCTACACCTTC
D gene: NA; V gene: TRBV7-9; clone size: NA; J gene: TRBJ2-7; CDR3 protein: CASSSTRQAPNSYEQYF; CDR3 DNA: TGTGCCAGCAGCTCTACTAGACAGGCCCCGAATTCCTACGAGCAGTACTTC
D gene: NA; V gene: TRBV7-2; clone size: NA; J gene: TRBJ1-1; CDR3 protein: CASSPSGSIMNTEAFF; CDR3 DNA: TGTGCCAGCAGCCCGTCGGGAAGCATCATGAACACTGAAGCTTTCTTT
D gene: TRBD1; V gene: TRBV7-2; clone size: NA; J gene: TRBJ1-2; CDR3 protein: CASSDRGLYGYTF; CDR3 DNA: TGTGCCAGTTCCGACAGGGGGCTCTATGGCTACACCTTC
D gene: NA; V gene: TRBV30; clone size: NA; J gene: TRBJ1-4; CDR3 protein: CAWSDDRLDEKLFF; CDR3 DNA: TGTGCCTGGAGTGACGACAGGTTGGATGAAAAACTGTTTTTT
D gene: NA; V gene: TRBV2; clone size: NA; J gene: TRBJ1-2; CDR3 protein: CASRVRGGTSSGYTF; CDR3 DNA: TGTGCCAGCAGGGTGCGGGGGGGGACAAGCTCTGGCTACACCTTC
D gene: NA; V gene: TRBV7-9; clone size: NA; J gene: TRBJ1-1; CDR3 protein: CASSLPQGSLTEAFF; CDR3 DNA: TGTGCCAGCAGCTTACCACAGGGTTCTCTCACTGAAGCTTTCTTT
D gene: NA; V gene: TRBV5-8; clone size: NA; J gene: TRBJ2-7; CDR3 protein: CASSLLQGHEQYF; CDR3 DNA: TGTGCCAGCAGCTTGCTCCAGGGTCACGAGCAGTACTTC
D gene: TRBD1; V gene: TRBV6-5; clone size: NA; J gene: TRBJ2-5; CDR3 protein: CASSYGTGSQETQYF; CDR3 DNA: TGTGCCAGCAGTTACGGGACAGGGTCCCAAGAGACCCAGTACTTC
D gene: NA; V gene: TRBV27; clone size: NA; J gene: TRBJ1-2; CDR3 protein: CASGWGTGDGYTF; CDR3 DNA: TGTGCCAGCGGGTGGGGGACGGGGGACGGCTACACCTTC
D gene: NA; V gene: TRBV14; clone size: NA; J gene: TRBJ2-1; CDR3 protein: CASSQEGGPKYNEQFF; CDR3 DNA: TGTGCCAGCAGCCAAGAAGGAGGGCCCAAGTACAATGAGCAGTTCTTC
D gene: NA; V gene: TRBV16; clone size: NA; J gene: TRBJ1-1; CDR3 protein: CASSPLGQLNTEAFF; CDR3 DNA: TGTGCCAGCAGCCCCTTAGGACAGTTGAACACTGAAGCTTTCTTT
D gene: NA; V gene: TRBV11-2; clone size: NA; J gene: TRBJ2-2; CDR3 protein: CASSPGQNTGELFF; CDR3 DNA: TGTGCCAGCAGTCCAGGACAGAACACCGGGGAGCTGTTTTTT
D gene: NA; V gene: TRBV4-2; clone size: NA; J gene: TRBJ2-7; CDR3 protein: CASSQKGLQDEQYF; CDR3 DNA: TGTGCCAGCAGTCAAAAGGGGTTGCAAGACGAGCAGTACTTC
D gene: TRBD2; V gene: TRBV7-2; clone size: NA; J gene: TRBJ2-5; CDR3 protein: CASSFGGRETQYF; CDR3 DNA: TGTGCCAGCAGCTTCGGCGGGAGGGAGACCCAGTACTTC
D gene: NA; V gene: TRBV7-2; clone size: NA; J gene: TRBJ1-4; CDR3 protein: CASSLGAGNEKLFF; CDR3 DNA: TGTGCCAGCAGCTTAGGGGCCGGTAATGAAAAACTGTTTTTT
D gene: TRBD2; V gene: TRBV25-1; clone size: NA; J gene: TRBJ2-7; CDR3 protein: CASKGGGFYEQYF; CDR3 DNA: TGTGCCAGCAAGGGCGGGGGGTTCTACGAGCAGTACTTC
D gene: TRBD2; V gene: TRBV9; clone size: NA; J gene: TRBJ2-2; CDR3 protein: CASSVAGLANTGELFF; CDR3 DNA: TGTGCCAGCAGCGTTGCGGGACTAGCGAACACCGGGGAGCTGTTTTTT
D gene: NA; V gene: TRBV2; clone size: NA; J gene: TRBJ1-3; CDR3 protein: CASRADFGGNTIYF; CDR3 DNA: TGTGCCAGCAGGGCGGACTTCGGGGGGAACACCATATATTTT
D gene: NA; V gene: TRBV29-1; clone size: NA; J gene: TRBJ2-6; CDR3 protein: CSVAAPGLIVSGANVLTF; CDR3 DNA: TGCAGCGTTGCGGCCCCGGGACTCATTGTCTCTGGGGCCAACGTCCTGACTTTC
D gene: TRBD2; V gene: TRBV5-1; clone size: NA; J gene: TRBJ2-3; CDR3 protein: CASCASGSTDTQYF; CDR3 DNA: TGCGCCAGCTGCGCTAGCGGGAGCACAGATACGCAGTATTTT
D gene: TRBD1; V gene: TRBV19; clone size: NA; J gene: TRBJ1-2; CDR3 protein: CASSRDSYGYTF; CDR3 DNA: TGTGCCAGTAGTCGGGACAGCTATGGCTACACCTTC
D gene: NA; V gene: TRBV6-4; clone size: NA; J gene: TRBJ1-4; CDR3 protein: CASSVATQLMEKLFF; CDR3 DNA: TGTGCCAGCAGTGTCGCGACTCAACTAATGGAAAAACTGTTTTTT
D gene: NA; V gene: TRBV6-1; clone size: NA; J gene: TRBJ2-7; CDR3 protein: CASSDPGVDYEQYF; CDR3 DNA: TGTGCCAGCAGTGATCCCGGGGTTGACTACGAGCAGTACTTC
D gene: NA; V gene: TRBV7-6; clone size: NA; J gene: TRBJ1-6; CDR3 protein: CASSFGVEDSPLHF; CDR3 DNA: TGTGCCAGCAGCTTCGGGGTCGAGGATTCACCCCTCCACTTT
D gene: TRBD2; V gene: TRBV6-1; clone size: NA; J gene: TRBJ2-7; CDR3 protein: CASQGLAGAYEQYF; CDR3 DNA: TGTGCCAGCCAGGGACTAGCGGGGGCCTACGAGCAGTACTTC
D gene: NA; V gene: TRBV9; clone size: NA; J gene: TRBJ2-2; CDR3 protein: CASSVTGNTGELFF; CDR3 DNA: TGTGCCAGCAGCGTGACGGGGAACACCGGGGAGCTGTTTTTT
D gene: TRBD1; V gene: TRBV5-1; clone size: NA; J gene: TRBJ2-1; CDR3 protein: CASSPDRDNEQFF; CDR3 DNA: TGCGCCAGCAGCCCGGACAGGGACAATGAGCAGTTCTTC
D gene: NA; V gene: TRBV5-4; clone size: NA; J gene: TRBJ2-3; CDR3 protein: CASTPGSPDTQYF; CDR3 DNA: TGTGCCAGCACCCCCGGGAGCCCAGATACGCAGTATTTT
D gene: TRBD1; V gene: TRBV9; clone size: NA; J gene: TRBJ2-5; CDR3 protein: CASSVGTTGGVETQYF; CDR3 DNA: TGTGCCAGCAGCGTAGGAACGACAGGGGGCGTCGAGACCCAGTACTTC
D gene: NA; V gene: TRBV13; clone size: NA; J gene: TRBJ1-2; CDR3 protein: CASTLRRRNYGYTF; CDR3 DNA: TGTGCCAGCACCCTTCGGAGGCGGAACTATGGCTACACCTTC
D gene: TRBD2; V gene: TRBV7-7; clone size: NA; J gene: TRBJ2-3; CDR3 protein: CASSLLAGGTDTQYF; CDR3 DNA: TGTGCTAGCAGTTTACTAGCGGGGGGCACAGATACGCAGTATTTT
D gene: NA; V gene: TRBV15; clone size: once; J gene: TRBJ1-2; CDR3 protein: CATSPRGGGFWGYTF; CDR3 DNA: TGTGCCACCAGCCCACGAGGAGGCGGCTTTTGGGGCTACACCTTC
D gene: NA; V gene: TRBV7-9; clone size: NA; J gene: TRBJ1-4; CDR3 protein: CASSLARLGAANEKLFF; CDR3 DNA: TGTGCCAGCAGCTTGGCGCGGCTAGGGGCGGCTAATGAAAAACTGTTTTTT
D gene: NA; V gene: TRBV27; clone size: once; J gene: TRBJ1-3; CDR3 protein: CASSLTSLSGNTIYF; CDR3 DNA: TGTGCCAGCAGTCTGACATCACTCTCTGGAAACACCATATATTTT
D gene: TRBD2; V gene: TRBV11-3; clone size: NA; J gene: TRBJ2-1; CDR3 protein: CASSSPSAGNNEQFF; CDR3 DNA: TGTGCCAGCAGCTCGCCGTCAGCGGGAAACAATGAGCAGTTCTTC
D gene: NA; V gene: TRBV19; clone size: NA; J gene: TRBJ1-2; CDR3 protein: CASTTDWYGYTF; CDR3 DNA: TGTGCCAGTACCACGGACTGGTATGGCTACACCTTC
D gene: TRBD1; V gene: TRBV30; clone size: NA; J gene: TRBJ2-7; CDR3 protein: CAADRGMTSPDYEQYF; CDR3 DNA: TGTGCCGCCGACAGGGGGATGACTAGTCCGGACTACGAGCAGTACTTC
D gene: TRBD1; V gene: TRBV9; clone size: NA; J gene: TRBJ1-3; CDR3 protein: CASSAETGGNTIYF; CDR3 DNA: TGTGCCAGCAGCGCCGAGACAGGGGGAAACACCATATATTTT